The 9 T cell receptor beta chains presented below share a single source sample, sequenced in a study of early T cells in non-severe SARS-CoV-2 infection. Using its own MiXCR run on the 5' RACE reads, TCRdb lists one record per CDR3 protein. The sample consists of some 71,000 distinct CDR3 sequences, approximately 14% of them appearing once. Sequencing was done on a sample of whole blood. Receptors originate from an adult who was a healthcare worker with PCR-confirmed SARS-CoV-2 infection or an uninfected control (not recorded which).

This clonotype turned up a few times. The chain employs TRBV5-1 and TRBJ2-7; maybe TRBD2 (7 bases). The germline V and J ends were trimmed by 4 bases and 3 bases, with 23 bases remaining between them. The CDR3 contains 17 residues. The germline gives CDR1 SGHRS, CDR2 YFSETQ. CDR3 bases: TGCGCCAGCAGCACCGGGCGGGGGCAGGTTCTAAACTACGAGCAGTACTTC. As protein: CASSTGRGQVLNYEQYF. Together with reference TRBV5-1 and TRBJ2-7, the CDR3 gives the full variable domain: KAGVTQTPRYLIKTRGQQVTLSCSPISGHRSVSWYQQTPGQGLQFLFEYFSETQRNKGNFPGRFSGRQFSNSRSEMNVSTLELGDSALYLCASSTGRGQVLNYEQYFGPGTRLTVT.

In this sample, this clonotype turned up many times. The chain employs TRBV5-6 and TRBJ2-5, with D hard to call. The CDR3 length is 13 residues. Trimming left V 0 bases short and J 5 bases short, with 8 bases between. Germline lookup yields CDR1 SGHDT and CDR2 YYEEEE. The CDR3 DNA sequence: TGTGCCAGCAGCTTGGCGAGTTATGAGACCCAGTACTTC. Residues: CASSLASYETQYF.

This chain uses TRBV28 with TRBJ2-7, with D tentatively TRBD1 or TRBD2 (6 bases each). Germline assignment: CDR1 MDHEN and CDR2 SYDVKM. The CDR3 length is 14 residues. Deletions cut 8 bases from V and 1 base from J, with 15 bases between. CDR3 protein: CASRGTLTSYEQYF. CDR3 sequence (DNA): TGTGCCAGCCGCGGGACACTTACGTCCTACGAGCAGTACTTC.

The CDR3 loop is CATFPLSGGNCNEQFF. The CDR3 nucleotides are TGTGCCACCTTCCCCCTAAGCGGGGGGAATTGCAATGAGCAGTTCTTC. This chain uses TRBV28 with TRBJ2-1; 9 positions match TRBD2. Germline CDR1 MDHEN, CDR2 SYDVKM. The V gene end was trimmed by 10 bases and the J gene end by 6 bases; junction bases not matched to a gene: 16. This CDR3 contains 16 residues.

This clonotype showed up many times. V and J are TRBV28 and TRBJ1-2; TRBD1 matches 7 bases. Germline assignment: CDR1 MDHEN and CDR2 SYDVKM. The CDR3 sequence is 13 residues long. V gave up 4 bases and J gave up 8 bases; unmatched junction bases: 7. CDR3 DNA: TGTGCCAGCAGTTCCTACAGGGGATCGGGCTACACCTTC. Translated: CASSSYRGSGYTF.

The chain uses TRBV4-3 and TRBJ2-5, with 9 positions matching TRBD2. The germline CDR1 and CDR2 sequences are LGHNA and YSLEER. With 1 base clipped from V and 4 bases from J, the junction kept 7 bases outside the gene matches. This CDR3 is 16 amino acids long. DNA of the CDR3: TGCGCCAGCAGCCAAGGAGTAGGGCGGGGGGGAGAGACCCAGTACTTC. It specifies CASSQGVGRGGETQYF.

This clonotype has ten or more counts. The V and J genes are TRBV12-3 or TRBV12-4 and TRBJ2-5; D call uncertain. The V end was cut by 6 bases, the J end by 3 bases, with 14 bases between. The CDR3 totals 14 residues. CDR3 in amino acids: CASRLSFEEETQYF. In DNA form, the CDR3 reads TGTGCCAGCAGACTATCGTTCGAGGAAGAGACCCAGTACTTC.

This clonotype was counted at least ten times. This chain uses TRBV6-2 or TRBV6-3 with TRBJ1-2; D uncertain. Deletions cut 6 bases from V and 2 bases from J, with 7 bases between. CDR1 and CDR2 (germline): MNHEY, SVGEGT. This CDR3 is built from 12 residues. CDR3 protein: CASREGNYGYTF. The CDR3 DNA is TGTGCCAGCAGGGAGGGAAACTATGGCTACACCTTC.

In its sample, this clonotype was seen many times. The CDR3 coding sequence is TGTGCCAGCAGCTTTGCCCCCACAGATACGCAGTATTTT. It specifies CASSFAPTDTQYF. The V and J genes are TRBV11-2 and TRBJ2-3; D call uncertain. The germline V gene encodes CDR1 SGHAT and CDR2 FQNNGV. The CDR3 runs to 13 residues. The V and J ends lost 3 bases and 2 bases respectively, with 6 bases between them.